This T cell receptor (beta chain) appears in the sequencing data of a study of shared T cell receptors in the human thymus. The CDR3 runs to 16 residues. CDR1 LGHNA and CDR2 YSLEER come from the germline V gene. V was shortened by 3 bases and J by 2 bases, with 11 bases between the two germline ends. Profiling relied on immunoSEQ multiplex PCR, and the TCRdb table lists in-frame clones only, not all of them. The table shows hundreds of thousands of clones, with around 87% occurring only once. This same sample was also part of a study on human thymus T cells. Per that study: The thymus was resected at corrective cardiac surgery. Unrelated individuals were reported by related research to share highly overlapping thymic repertoires.

Sequencing was carried out using thymocytes. The chain employs TRBV4-3 and TRBJ1-6; no firm D call. This receptor was identified in a boy in the first two years of life with a congenital heart defect. The CDR3 DNA reads as TGCGCCAGCAGCCACCAGTCGTCGCCCTATAATTCACCCCTCCACTTT. It specifies CASSHQSSPYNSPLHF.